This T cell receptor (beta chain) is from a study of blood T cell repertoires in COVID-19 (dated by TCRdb to 2018 to 2021). Broadly, across the study: Samples from collaborators originated in the United States, Italy and Spain and spanned both the acute and convalescent phases of COVID-19. The prospective study material was composed of cDNA or gDNA derived from T cells, B-cell-depleted T cells, or PBMCs. The dataset comprised deeply sampled blood TCRbeta repertoires from subjects exposed to, actively infected with, or recovered from COVID-19. The repertoires were released in a freely available public database intended as a resource for research on the immune response to SARS-CoV-2. Samples were obtained from the ongoing ImmuneRACE study (first 160 participants) and from about 1,300 subjects provided by 6 global collaborators. Sample metadata almost always included a de-identified subject ID, COVID-19 status, age in years and sex. Where HLA class I and class II types were available, the types were taken from metadata supplied by the sample provider, not from assay-based typing.

What the study reported, not specific to this receptor: The quantity of clinical and demographic metadata differed by source and by participant and was supplied without curation.

The collaborating institutions used their own protocols to collect whole blood in K2EDTA tubes. For TCRbeta analysis, collaborator samples were shipped as frozen whole blood, as isolated PBMCs, or as DNA extracted from either sample type. In regard to this clone: Its antigen is still unknown. Base qualities were left out, and no much larger clone turns up one base away.

Reading from cysteine to phenylalanine, the CDR3 counts 15 amino acids. Left in the record is the CDR3 DNA by itself, 45 bases read in frame from the first base. The germline V end is reduced by 4 bases and the J end by 7 bases; junction bases left unmatched: 6. Taken from the germline V gene, the CDR1 and CDR2 loops are MNHEY and SVGAGI. TCRbeta CDR3 regions were amplified from genomic DNA using the immunoSEQ Assay, a bias-controlled multiplex PCR. The authors' analysis ran thus. The number of nucleated cells in each sample was estimated by amplification of reference gene primers within the assay. To quantify the absolute abundance of each unique TCRbeta CDR3 rearrangement, sequence reads were collapsed and filtered. For each sample, productive Simpson clonality was calculated as the square root of Simpson's diversity index across productive rearrangements. The immuneACCESS repertoire file appears here via TCRdb, limited to in-frame rearrangements. These files lack a portion of the clones; in checked studies, under half of the deficit traces to unresolved V genes, and the cause of the others is not known. The V and J calls and clone size were taken over from that table, and D and trimming were inferred from the DNA. The sample table shows about 250,000 clones, and 79% are seen once. The ten largest clonotypes hold approximately 4% of the sample.

Sequenced material: peripheral blood. The source of this sequence is a woman between 35 and 50 years old with active or convalescent COVID-19. The chain uses TRBV6-5 and TRBJ1-4; 10 central nucleotides agree with TRBD1. This receptor carries the CDR3 CASSSGQGETEKLFF. Here is the DNA: TGTGCCAGCAGTTCCGGACAGGGGGAGACTGAAAAACTGTTTTTT.